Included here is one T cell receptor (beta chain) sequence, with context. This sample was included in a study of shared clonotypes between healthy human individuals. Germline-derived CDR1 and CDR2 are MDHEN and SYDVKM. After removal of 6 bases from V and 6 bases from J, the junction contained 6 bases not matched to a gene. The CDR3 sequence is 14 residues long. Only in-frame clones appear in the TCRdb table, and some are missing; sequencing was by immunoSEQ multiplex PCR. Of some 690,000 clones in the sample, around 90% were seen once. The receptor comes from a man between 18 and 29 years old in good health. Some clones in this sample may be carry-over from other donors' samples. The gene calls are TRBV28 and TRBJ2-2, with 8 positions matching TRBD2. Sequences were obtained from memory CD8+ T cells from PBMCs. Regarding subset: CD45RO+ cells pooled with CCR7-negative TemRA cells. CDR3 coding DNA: TGTGCCAGCAGGTTCGGGGGGGACGCCGGGGAGCTGTTTTTT. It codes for CASRFGGDAGELFF.